Shown below are 22 T cell receptor beta chains from a single sample sequenced in a study of OX40 agonist ivuxolimab in advanced cancers. Assay used: immunoSEQ multiplex PCR; TCRdb lists only in-frame clones, some missing. This sample has roughly 70,000 clones, with approximately 90% found just once. The specimen was CD4+ or CD8+ T cells sorted from blood, collected in a trial of the OX40 agonist ivuxolimab. The receptors here all came from an adult with an advanced solid tumor such as melanoma, head and neck, liver or kidney cancer.

The chain employs TRBV6-1 and TRBJ2-2; D is undetermined. The CDR3 extends over 15 amino acids. V lost 2 bases and J 1 base, leaving 8 bases between the germline ends. The germline V gene encodes CDR1 MNHNS and CDR2 SASEGT. The CDR3 loop reads CASSEPAKNTGELFF. The CDR3 DNA reads TGTGCCAGCAGTGAACCTGCCAAGAACACCGGGGAGCTGTTTTTT.

This clone was recorded a few times. The chain carries TRBV14 and TRBJ2-2; D may be TRBD2 (6 bases). The CDR3 spans 15 residues. Per the germline V gene, CDR1 is SGHDN and CDR2 is FVKESK. V was pared by 4 bases and J by 6 bases, with 15 bases between. CDR3 sequence: CASSPSVYFSGELFF. CDR3 DNA sequence: TGTGCCAGCAGCCCTAGCGTATACTTCTCCGGGGAGCTGTTTTTT.

Here the CDR3 DNA reads TGTGCCAGCAGTTACCCCGGCGGTGCGCAGTATTTT. This gives the protein CASSYPGGAQYF. This chain joins TRBV6-5 and TRBJ2-3; D gene unclear. Germline V CDR1 and CDR2: MNHEY, SVGAGI. This CDR3 is 12 amino acids long. V dropped 2 bases and J dropped 10 bases, with 10 bases sitting between them.

In nucleotides, the CDR3 is TGTGCCAGCAGCCAGGGACTAGCGGAAGGCTACGAGCAGTACTTC. Encoded protein: CASSQGLAEGYEQYF. This chain links TRBV4-2 with TRBJ2-5; TRBD2 agrees at 11 bases. The end of the DNA is better explained by TRBJ2-7, so the J call may be wrong. There are 15 residues in the CDR3. Germline lookup yields CDR1 LGHNA and CDR2 YNFKEQ.

The rearrangement links TRBV28 to TRBJ1-2; no clear D. CDR1 and CDR2 (germline): MDHEN, SYDVKM. This CDR3 spans 11 amino acids. Trimming took off 6 bases at V and 4 bases at J, with 6 bases between the two ends. The chain's CDR3 is CASSFTYGYTF. The CDR3 nucleotides read TGTGCCAGCAGCTTCACCTATGGCTACACCTTC.

This clone is a singleton in its sample. J is TRBJ1-1 and V is TRBV2; 8 bases line up with TRBD1. CDR1 is SNHLY, CDR2 FYNNEI, per germline. CDR3 length: 16 amino acids. V shed 5 bases, J shed 1 base, and the junction held 9 bases outside the gene matches. The DNA of the CDR3 is TGTGCCAGCAGTAAGACTTTAGACAGGGGGAACACTGAAGCTTTCTTT. Its protein product is CASSKTLDRGNTEAFF.

The CDR3 reads CASSSLRNTGELFF. CDR3 coding DNA: TGTGCCAGCTCATCCTTAAGGAACACCGGGGAGCTGTTTTTT. The chain combines TRBV18 with TRBJ2-2; the D is unclear. The germline CDR1 and CDR2 sequences are KGHSH and LQKENI. V shed 5 bases and J shed 1 base, with 8 bases lying between them. The CDR3 spans 14 residues.

This sequence joins TRBV6-5 and TRBJ1-4; D unresolved. Trimming left V 6 bases short and J 1 base short, with 12 bases between. The CDR3 loop spans 15 amino acids. The germline V gene has CDR1 MNHEY and CDR2 SVGAGI. CDR3 residues: CASSSREGTNEKLFF. The DNA for the CDR3 is TGTGCCAGCAGCAGCCGTGAAGGAACTAATGAAAAACTGTTTTTT.

The V and J genes are TRBV6-1 and TRBJ1-5; D gene unclear. In germline, CDR1 is MNHNS, CDR2 SASEGT. The CDR3 is made up of 13 amino acids. The V gene lost 0 bases and the J gene lost 6 bases, with 6 bases spanning the gap. Written as DNA, the CDR3 is TGTGCCAGCAGTGAAGCTAGGAGTCAGCCCCAGCATTTT. Protein product: CASSEARSQPQHF.

For the CDR3, the DNA is TGTGCCAGTAGTATGGACAGGTGGACCTTC. Translating gives CASSMDRWTF. The V gene is TRBV19, the J gene TRBJ1-2; TRBD1 agrees at 7 bases. J gave up 14 bases and V 3 bases, and 3 bases lay outside the gene matches. In germline, CDR1 is LNHDA, CDR2 SQIVND (reference sequence). The CDR3 covers 10 residues. Full variable domain (rest looked up from reference TRBV19 and TRBJ1-2): DGGITQSPKYLFRKEGQNVTLSCEQNLNHDAMYWYRQDPGQGLRLIYYSQIVNDFQKGDIAEGYSVSREKKESFPLTVTSAQKNPTAFYLCASSMDRWTFGSGTRLTVV.

V is TRBV4-1 and J is TRBJ2-7, with D perhaps TRBD1 (6 bases). Germline V gene lookup returns CDR1 MGHRA and CDR2 YSYEKL. V was pared by 2 bases and J by 3 bases, with 20 bases between. CDR3 length: 17 residues. The DNA of the CDR3 is TGCGCCAGCAGCCAATCAGATTTGGGTTTCAGGGGCTACGAGCAGTACTTC. Residues: CASSQSDLGFRGYEQYF.

The gene calls are TRBV6-5 and TRBJ1-6, with no clear D. V lost 0 bases and J lost 8, with 11 bases in between. The CDR3 runs to 15 residues. Germline V CDR1 and CDR2: MNHEY, SVGAGI. CDR3 sequence (DNA): TGTGCCAGCAGTTACTCGAGGCAACTGGATTCACCCCTCCACTTT. Its protein product is CASSYSRQLDSPLHF.

Comments on this clone: This specimen includes other DNA sequences encoding the same CDR3. This chain joins TRBV29-1 and TRBJ1-5; D is possibly TRBD1 (6 bases). The CDR3 has 13 amino acids. Looked up from germline, CDR1 is SQVTM and CDR2 is ANQGSEA. The ends were cut back, 0 bases at V and 5 bases at J, with 8 bases in the middle. CDR3 bases: TGCAGCGTTGAAGAGGACAGATATCAGCCCCAGCATTTT. It specifies CSVEEDRYQPQHF.

This rearrangement joins TRBV28 to TRBJ1-1; the D is unclear. The length of the CDR3 is 16 residues. Trimming removed 5 bases at V and 6 bases at J, with 22 bases between. Germline CDR1 MDHEN, CDR2 SYDVKM. In DNA form, the CDR3 reads TGTGCCAGCAGTCCCCGTTATTCCTTAGTGGGGTCTGAAGCTTTCTTT. Residues: CASSPRYSLVGSEAFF.

The V and J genes are TRBV2 and TRBJ1-2, with D tentatively TRBD1 (6 bases). This CDR3 contains 14 residues. Germline assignment: CDR1 SNHLY and CDR2 FYNNEI. V gave up 5 bases and J gave up 5 bases, with 15 bases separating them. The CDR3 DNA follows: TGTGCCAGCAGTCGGCAGGGGATATCATATGGCTACACCTTC. Residues: CASSRQGISYGYTF.

The chain uses TRBV5-6 and TRBJ2-3, with TRBD2 matching 8 bases. Looked up from germline, CDR1 is SGHDT and CDR2 is YYEEEE. V shed 3 bases and J 3 bases; nucleotides not matched to a gene: 6. CDR3 size: 15 residues. The DNA of the CDR3 is TGTGCCAGCAGCTCCTTAGCGGGGTATACAGATACGCAGTATTTT. Translating gives CASSSLAGYTDTQYF.

The genes are TRBV6-5 and TRBJ1-1, with D possibly matching TRBD1 (5 bases). Germline CDR1 and CDR2: MNHEY and SVGAGI. Trimming took off 7 bases at V and 7 bases at J, with 13 bases between the two ends. This CDR3 contains 12 residues. CDR3 amino acids: CASKSAGSEAFF. CDR3 sequence (DNA): TGTGCCAGCAAGTCCGCAGGGAGTGAAGCTTTCTTT.

V is TRBV6-5 and J is TRBJ2-5, with D possibly TRBD1 on 5 matching bases. The end of the DNA fits TRBJ2-7 better, so the J call may be wrong. CDR3 length: 13 residues. Germline loops: CDR1 MNHEY, CDR2 SVGAGI. CDR3 amino acids: CASSRDRDYEQYF. The CDR3 nucleotides are TGTGCCAGCAGCCGAGACAGAGACTACGAGCAGTACTTC.

This clone was seen only a few times. This chain uses TRBV7-2 with TRBJ2-5; 11 bases are shared with TRBD1. The CDR3 spans 16 residues. The germline V gene encodes CDR1 SGHTA and CDR2 FQGNSA. Germline trimming cut 0 bases from V and 2 bases from J; bases unmatched to any gene: 2. The CDR3 loop is CASSLAGQGGQETQYF. The CDR3 nucleotides are TGTGCCAGCAGCTTAGCGGGACAGGGGGGACAAGAGACCCAGTACTTC.

The V and J genes are TRBV7-3 and TRBJ2-7, with 10 bases fitting TRBD2. With V trimmed by 2 bases and J by 0 bases, 4 bases remained unmatched. The germline gives CDR1 SGHTA, CDR2 FQGTGA. The CDR3 loop spans 16 amino acids. CDR3 loop: CASSLYRTSGSYEQYF. CDR3 in DNA: TGTGCCAGCAGCTTATACCGGACTAGCGGCTCCTACGAGCAGTACTTC. Drawing the rest from reference TRBV7-3 and TRBJ2-7, the complete variable domain is GAGVSQTPSNKVTEKGKYVELRCDPISGHTALYWYRQSLGQGPEFLIYFQGTGAADDSGLPNDRFFAVRPEGSVSTLKIQRTERGDSAVYLCASSLYRTSGSYEQYFGPGTRLTVT.

J is TRBJ2-1 and V is TRBV9, with a possible D match to TRBD2 (6 bases). This CDR3 comprises 16 residues. V lost 4 bases and J 6 bases, leaving 20 bases between the germline ends. CDR1 is SGDLS, CDR2 YYNGEE, per germline. The CDR3 DNA reads as TGTGCCAGCAGCTCCCCGGGACTTAGTAAACTCAATGAGCAGTTCTTC. It encodes CASSSPGLSKLNEQFF.

The CDR3 sequence is CASSPSSTGSGYGYTF. In DNA, the CDR3 is TGTGCCAGCAGCCCCTCCTCTACAGGGTCGGGCTATGGCTACACCTTC. V usage is TRBV11-3 and J usage is TRBJ1-2; maybe TRBD1 (6 bases). The length of the CDR3 is 16 residues. With 5 bases removed from V and 4 bases from J, the gap between germline ends came to 20 bases. Germline assignment: CDR1 SGHNT and CDR2 YENEEA.